One and the same sample provided the 8 T cell receptor beta chains below, sequenced in a study of blood T cell repertoires in COVID-19. The method was immunoSEQ multiplex PCR; TCRdb's version includes in-frame clones alone and lacks a portion of them. The sample contains some 230,000 clones, more than 75% of which appear only once. Specimen: peripheral blood. These receptors were obtained from a man in his forties or fifties with acute or convalescent COVID-19.

This clone occurred a few times. CDR3 nucleotide sequence: TGTGCCAGTAGCAAGGGAGGGCCCCAGCATTTT. Translating gives CASSKGGPQHF. The chain uses TRBV19 and TRBJ1-5; D remains ambiguous. The CDR3 totals 11 residues. Germline values: CDR1 LNHDA, CDR2 SQIVND (reference sequence). Trimming took 6 bases from V and 9 from J, leaving 9 bases between them.

The chain couples TRBV27 to TRBJ2-3, with D maybe TRBD2 (6 bases). The CDR3 runs to 13 residues. V gave up 6 bases and J gave up 8 bases, with 15 bases separating them. CDR1 is MNHEY and CDR2 is SMNVEV in the germline V gene (reference sequence). The chain's CDR3 is CASSRPLGGTQYF. CDR3 in DNA: TGTGCCAGCAGCCGACCCCTCGGGGGTACGCAGTATTTT.

This chain links TRBV5-6 with TRBJ1-2, with D hard to call. The V and J ends lost 0 bases and 1 base respectively, with 7 bases between them. The CDR3 sequence is 14 residues long. In germline, CDR1 is SGHDT, CDR2 YYEEEE. CDR3 amino acids: CASSLGPVNYGYTF. CDR3 DNA: TGTGCCAGCAGCTTGGGTCCGGTTAACTATGGCTACACCTTC.

The rearrangement joins TRBV10-3 to TRBJ2-1, with D possibly being TRBD1 (7 bases). This CDR3 is 15 amino acids long. In germline, CDR1 is ENHRY, CDR2 SYGVKD. V was trimmed by 7 bases and J by 5 bases, leaving 18 bases between them. The CDR3 DNA sequence: TGTGCCATCACCCCCACTCCAGGGGGGAACAATGAGCAGTTCTTC. Its protein is CAITPTPGGNNEQFF.

The V gene is TRBV7-6, the J gene TRBJ2-3; 8 bases fit TRBD1. Germline V gene sequence: CDR1 SGHVS, CDR2 FNYEAQ. The length of the CDR3 is 14 residues. V lost 1 base and J lost 5; bases outside the gene matches: 2. This CDR3 is CASSLGTGRDTQYF. CDR3 in DNA: TGTGCCAGCAGCTTAGGGACAGGGAGAGATACGCAGTATTTT.

The chain employs TRBV18 and TRBJ1-2, with TRBD1 identical over 7 bases. CDR3 length: 14 residues. V gave up 3 bases and J gave up 7 bases; unmatched junction bases: 8. Per germline, CDR1 KGHSH and CDR2 LQKENI. CDR3 in DNA: TGTGCCAGCTCACCTGACAGGGAATTTGGTGGCTACACCTTC. Its protein is CASSPDREFGGYTF.

The chain links TRBV11-1 to TRBJ2-1; tentatively, D is TRBD1 (6 bases). Looked up from germline, CDR1 is SGHAT and CDR2 is FQDESV (reference sequence). CDR3 length: 14 residues. V was pared by 5 bases and J by 1 base, with 9 bases between. The CDR3 region is CASSPGASYNEQFF. CDR3 coding DNA: TGTGCCAGCAGCCCAGGGGCGTCCTACAATGAGCAGTTCTTC.

The chain combines TRBV30 with TRBJ1-4; 9 bases are a match to TRBD1. The V gene's germline CDR1 is GTSNPN and CDR2 SVGIG (reference sequence). The CDR3 runs to 16 residues. V shed 2 bases and J 2 bases; nucleotides not matched to a gene: 6. CDR3 sequence reads: CAWSSGTGRTNEKLFF. The DNA for the CDR3 is TGTGCCTGGAGTTCCGGGACAGGGAGGACTAATGAAAAACTGTTTTTT.